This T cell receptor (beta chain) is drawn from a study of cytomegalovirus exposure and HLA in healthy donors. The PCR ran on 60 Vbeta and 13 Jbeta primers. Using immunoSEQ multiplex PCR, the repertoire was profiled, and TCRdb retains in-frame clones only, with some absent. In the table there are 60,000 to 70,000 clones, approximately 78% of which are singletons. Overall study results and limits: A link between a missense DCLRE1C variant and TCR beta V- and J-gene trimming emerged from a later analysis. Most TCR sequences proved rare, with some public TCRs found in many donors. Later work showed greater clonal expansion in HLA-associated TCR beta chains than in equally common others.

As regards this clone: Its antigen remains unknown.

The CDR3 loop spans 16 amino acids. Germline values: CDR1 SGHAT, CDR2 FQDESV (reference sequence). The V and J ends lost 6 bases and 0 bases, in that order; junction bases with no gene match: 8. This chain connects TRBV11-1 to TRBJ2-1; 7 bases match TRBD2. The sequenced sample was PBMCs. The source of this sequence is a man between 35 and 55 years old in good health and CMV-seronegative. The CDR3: CASRSWGGSSYNEQFF. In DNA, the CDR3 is TGTGCCAGCAGGTCCTGGGGGGGGAGCTCCTACAATGAGCAGTTCTTC.